Sequencing of this TCR beta chain was carried out in a study of blood T cell repertoires in COVID-19. The CDR3 loop spans 15 amino acids. Per the germline V gene, CDR1 is SGHRS and CDR2 is YFSETQ. Losses at the gene ends were 0 bases for V and 1 base for J; bases not matched to a gene: 4. Assay: immunoSEQ multiplex PCR; the TCRdb copy retains only in-frame clones and omits some. The table has 200,000 to 250,000 clones, roughly 80% seen once; the top ten hold approximately 1.3%. This clone came up once. The chain links TRBV5-1 to TRBJ2-7; 7 bases line up with TRBD2. The sample taken for sequencing was PBMCs or T cells enriched from blood (not recorded which). This TCR was sampled from a woman aged 40-49 years with acute COVID-19. The CDR3 bases are TGCGCCAGCAGCTTGGAGCTAGCGGAGTCCTACGAGCAGTACTTC. Its protein product is CASSLELAESYEQYF.